The 29 T cell receptor beta chains below come from one sample, sequenced in a study of blood T cell repertoires in COVID-19. Data came from immunoSEQ multiplex PCR; TCRdb stores just in-frame clones and leaves some out. The table includes around 140,000 clones, approximately 84% detected once. The sample consisted of peripheral blood. These receptor sequences come from a woman aged 55-69 years with acute or convalescent COVID-19.

This clone has just a few counts. The chain uses TRBV3-1 (or the pseudogene TRBV3-2) and TRBJ1-2; a possible D gene is TRBD1 (5 bases). V was shortened by 2 bases and J by 5 bases, with 6 bases between the two germline ends. The CDR3 is 12 amino acids. Looked up from germline, CDR1 is LGHDT and CDR2 is YNNKEL (reference sequence). CDR3: CASSQTGYGYTF. The CDR3 DNA sequence: TGTGCCAGCAGCCAAACAGGATATGGCTACACCTTC.

The chain joins TRBV18 to TRBJ2-2, with D tentatively TRBD1 (6 bases). The CDR3 is made up of 17 amino acids. Trimming left V 0 bases short and J 2 bases short, with 13 bases between. CDR1 is KGHSH, CDR2 LQKENI, per germline. As DNA, the CDR3 is TGTGCCAGCTCACCACCGGGCAGGGGATCTAACACCGGGGAGCTGTTTTTT. It is translated as CASSPPGRGSNTGELFF.

The J gene is TRBJ2-5, the V gene TRBV3-1 (or the pseudogene TRBV3-2); 9 bases fit TRBD2. V lost 8 bases to trimming and J lost 5 bases; unmatched junction nucleotides: 0. Germline CDR1 is LGHDT and CDR2 is YNNKEL (reference sequence). CDR3 length: 11 residues. The CDR3 DNA follows: TGTGCCAGCGGACTAGCGGAGACCCAGTACTTC. This codes for CASGLAETQYF.

This clone was detected once. This chain joins TRBV9 and TRBJ2-3; TRBD2 matches 8 bases. The ends lost 4 bases at V and 4 bases at J; junction bases unmatched: 5. The CDR3 runs 14 residues. Germline assignment: CDR1 SGDLS and CDR2 YYNGEE. CDR3 sequence (DNA): TGTGCCAGCAGCAGCGGGAGCGGCGCAGATACGCAGTATTTT. This translates into CASSSGSGADTQYF.

V and J are TRBV19 and TRBJ2-7; 8 bases are shared with TRBD1. Germline V gene sequence: CDR1 LNHDA, CDR2 SQIVND (reference sequence). This CDR3 comprises 17 residues. The ends lost 6 bases at V and 9 bases at J; junction bases unmatched: 22. In nucleotides, the CDR3 is TGTGCCAGTAGGGAGACCGGGACAGGAGCTACGAAGGCTGGGCAGTACTTC. It codes for CASRETGTGATKAGQYF.

V and J are TRBV15 and TRBJ2-1, with 8 bases lining up with TRBD2. Germline CDR1 is LNHNV and CDR2 is YYDKDF (reference sequence). V shed 0 bases and J 4 bases; nucleotides not matched to a gene: 5. The CDR3 has 16 residues. CDR3: CATSREWASGYNEQFF. The CDR3 nucleotides read TGTGCCACCAGCAGAGAATGGGCTAGCGGGTACAATGAGCAGTTCTTC.

This clone occurred a few times. The chain carries TRBV5-1 and TRBJ2-7; D is perhaps TRBD1 (6 bases). The CDR3 extends over 14 amino acids. CDR1 SGHRS and CDR2 YFSETQ come from the germline V gene. Trimming removed 2 bases at V and 1 base at J, with 10 bases between. The CDR3 bases are TGCGCCAGCAGCTTAGGGACATTATCCTACGAGCAGTACTTC. Protein: CASSLGTLSYEQYF.

This clone has a handful of counts. The chain links TRBV15 to TRBJ2-2, with 9 bases aligning to TRBD1. The germline V gene encodes CDR1 LNHNV and CDR2 YYDKDF (reference sequence). This CDR3 has 15 residues. Trimming at V came to 6 bases and at J to 1 base, leaving 3 bases not matched to a gene. The CDR3 loop reads CATRPGQGNTGELFF. In nucleotides, the CDR3 is TGTGCCACCAGACCGGGACAGGGGAACACCGGGGAGCTGTTTTTT.

V usage is TRBV4-2 and J usage is TRBJ1-5; a possible D gene is TRBD1 (6 bases). CDR1 is LGHNA, CDR2 YNFKEQ, per germline. Trimming shortened V by 4 bases and J by 3 bases, and 13 bases separated the two germline ends. This CDR3 has 15 residues. The CDR3 DNA reads TGTGCCAGCAGCCCCAAGGGGGACAACAATCAGCCCCAGCATTTT. It codes for CASSPKGDNNQPQHF.

V is TRBV5-4 and J is TRBJ2-3, with D tentatively TRBD2 (5 bases). Trimming removed 7 bases at V and 8 bases at J, with 20 bases between. Germline CDR1 is SGHNT and CDR2 is YYREEE (reference sequence). The CDR3 sequence is 14 residues long. CDR3 nucleotide sequence: TGTGCCAGCGCCCGGGAACCAGACGCAGGTACGCAGTATTTT. This codes for CASAREPDAGTQYF.

The rearrangement joins TRBV6-4 to TRBJ1-2, with 8 nucleotides matching TRBD1. CDR1 is MRHNA, CDR2 SNTAGT, per germline. This CDR3 has 14 residues. J was trimmed by 4 bases and V by 3 bases; bases with no gene match: 4. CDR3 DNA sequence: TGTGCCAGCAGTGAGGGGACAGGTTCCTATGGCTACACCTTC. Amino acids: CASSEGTGSYGYTF.

V is TRBV12-1 and J is TRBJ1-5; the listed D gene, TRBD1, was not tested against the DNA. TRBV12-1 constitutes a pseudogene. This CDR3 comprises 15 residues. The CDR3 DNA sequence: TGTGCCAGCAGCTTTCGGGACAGGGGGCATCAGCCCCAGCATTTT. This codes for CASSFRDRGHQPQHF.

The chain joins TRBV27 to TRBJ2-1, with a weak D call TRBD2 (7 bases). The CDR3 is made up of 12 amino acids. CDR1 and CDR2 from the germline V gene are MNHEY and SMNVEV (reference sequence). V was clipped by 8 bases and J by 7 bases, with 12 bases between them. CDR3: CASVGGGNEQFF. DNA for the CDR3: TGTGCCAGCGTAGGGGGGGGGAATGAGCAGTTCTTC.

The chain combines TRBV11-1 with TRBJ2-7, with TRBD2 matching 7 bases. The germline V gene has CDR1 SGHAT and CDR2 FQDESV (reference sequence). The CDR3 runs to 15 residues. After removal of 4 bases from V and 4 bases from J, the junction contained 10 bases not matched to a gene. The CDR3 nucleotides read TGTGCCAGCAGCTATGAGAGCGGGAAAGTTTACGAGCAGTACTTC. The encoded protein is CASSYESGKVYEQYF.

The rearrangement uses TRBV28 and TRBJ1-5, with 12 bases that match TRBD1. CDR1 is MDHEN and CDR2 is SYDVKM in the germline V gene. CDR3 length equals 16 residues. Germline trimming cut 6 bases from V and 4 bases from J; bases unmatched to any gene: 7. The CDR3 spells CASRFPGQGANQPQHF. CDR3 coding DNA: TGTGCCAGCAGGTTCCCGGGACAGGGGGCGAATCAGCCCCAGCATTTT.

The chain links TRBV11-2 to TRBJ2-7, with D possibly matching TRBD1 (5 bases). V was clipped by 0 bases and J by 6 bases, with 12 bases between them. This CDR3 region has 14 residues. CDR1 and CDR2 (germline): SGHAT, FQNNGV. DNA for the CDR3: TGTGCCAGCAGCTTAGAAGGATTAAGGGGCGAGCAGTACTTC. Its translation is CASSLEGLRGEQYF.

The V call is TRBV9, the J call TRBJ2-7; possible D gene TRBD2, 5 bases. V shed 0 bases and J shed 1 base, with 8 bases lying between them. The CDR3 runs to 14 residues. Germline values: CDR1 SGDLS, CDR2 YYNGEE. The DNA for the CDR3 is TGTGCCAGCAGCGTAGACGGGAAATCCTACGAGCAGTACTTC. Its protein product is CASSVDGKSYEQYF.

The V call is TRBV9, the J call TRBJ1-6; possibly TRBD1 for D (6 bases). The germline gives CDR1 SGDLS, CDR2 YYNGEE. The CDR3 is made up of 16 amino acids. Between the trimmed V and J ends, which lost 0 bases and 6 bases, there was a span of 13 bases. Written as DNA, the CDR3 is TGTGCCAGCAGCGTAGGGGGGGGCCTTATTAATTCACCCCTCCACTTT. Translating it yields CASSVGGGLINSPLHF.

The chain uses TRBV14 and TRBJ2-7, with D perhaps TRBD1 (6 bases). Looked up from germline, CDR1 is SGHDN and CDR2 is FVKESK. Trimming removed 4 bases at V and 7 bases at J, with 17 bases between. This CDR3 comprises 14 residues. In DNA, the CDR3 is TGTGCCAGCAGCCTTCTAGGGGGATATTCTGAGCAGTACTTC. Translating it yields CASSLLGGYSEQYF.

The chain couples TRBV6-6 to TRBJ2-7; the D gene is possibly TRBD1 (6 bases). Trimming took off 0 bases at V and 4 bases at J, with 10 bases between the two ends. Looked up from germline, CDR1 is MNHNY and CDR2 is SVGAGI (reference sequence). The CDR3 has 14 amino acids. CDR3 protein: CASSYSGQPYEQYF. DNA of the CDR3: TGTGCCAGCAGTTACTCCGGACAGCCGTACGAGCAGTACTTC.

Remarks on this clone: The sample contains more than one DNA sequence encoding this CDR3. The chain employs TRBV28 and TRBJ1-5; D is unresolved. The CDR3 loop spans 15 amino acids. Per germline, CDR1 MDHEN and CDR2 SYDVKM. V lost 1 base to trimming and J lost 2 bases, with 9 bases between them. This CDR3 is CASSLSLAGNQPQHF. CDR3 coding DNA: TGTGCCAGCAGTTTATCCCTTGCGGGCAATCAGCCCCAGCATTTT.

The gene calls are TRBV13 and TRBJ2-7; no reliable D call. Trimming shortened V by 4 bases and J by 7 bases, and 8 bases separated the two germline ends. Germline CDR1 is PRHDT and CDR2 is FYEKMQ (reference sequence). The CDR3 runs to 11 residues. The CDR3 DNA follows: TGTGCCAGCAGCTCGACCGGGGAGCAGTACTTC. Translation gives CASSSTGEQYF.

This chain joins TRBV5-1 and TRBJ2-3; tentatively, D is TRBD2 (6 bases). This CDR3 contains 16 residues. In germline, CDR1 is SGHRS, CDR2 YFSETQ. The V and J ends lost 4 bases and 0 bases respectively, with 15 bases between them. Here the CDR3 reads CASSPRDSPSTDTQYF. In DNA, the CDR3 is TGCGCCAGCAGCCCCCGGGACTCACCTAGCACAGATACGCAGTATTTT.

This chain uses TRBV29-1 with TRBJ2-1; 11 bases are shared with TRBD1. Looked up from germline, CDR1 is SQVTM and CDR2 is ANQGSEA. There are 14 residues in the CDR3. Germline trimming cut 5 bases from V and 8 bases from J; bases unmatched to any gene: 8. The DNA of the CDR3 is TGCAGCGTTCGGGACAGGGGGTCTGGAGATGAGCAGTTCTTC. It yields the protein CSVRDRGSGDEQFF.

This clone was detected once. The rearrangement uses TRBV28 and TRBJ2-7, with D possibly being TRBD1 (5 bases). The CDR3 sequence is 14 residues long. The V gene lost 3 bases and the J gene lost 2 bases, with 11 bases spanning the gap. CDR1 and CDR2 (germline): MDHEN, SYDVKM. The CDR3 sequence: CASSFQGMPYEQYF. For the CDR3, the DNA is TGTGCCAGCAGTTTCCAGGGAATGCCCTACGAGCAGTACTTC.

This rearrangement joins TRBV6-1 to TRBJ1-5, with TRBD1 matching 8 bases. The CDR3 is made up of 14 amino acids. Germline V lookup: CDR1 MNHNS, CDR2 SASEGT. Trimming took 3 bases from V and 2 from J; bases not matched to a gene: 0. The CDR3 DNA follows: TGTGCCAGCAGTGAGGACAGGGGCAATCAGCCCCAGCATTTT. It codes for CASSEDRGNQPQHF.

This chain uses TRBV6-2 or TRBV6-3 with TRBJ2-1, with TRBD2 matching 11 bases. The V gene's germline CDR1 is MNHEY and CDR2 SVGEGT. The CDR3 consists of 19 residues. Trimming removed 1 base from V and 6 bases from J; junction bases left unmatched: 14. This CDR3 reads CASSYWGLAGGLVGNEQFF. The CDR3 coding sequence is TGTGCCAGCAGTTACTGGGGGCTAGCGGGAGGCCTAGTCGGCAATGAGCAGTTCTTC.

DNA of the CDR3: TGTGCCAGCAGCAAAACAGGGGGCCTCGGTGAAAAACTGTTTTTT. It translates to CASSKTGGLGEKLFF. V gene TRBV11-2 combines with J gene TRBJ1-4; 9 positions agree with TRBD1. The V segment lost 5 bases and the J segment 7 bases; nucleotides outside the gene matches: 8. This CDR3 is 15 amino acids long. CDR1 and CDR2 from the germline V gene are SGHAT and FQNNGV.

V and J are TRBV6-5 and TRBJ1-6; 10 bases map to TRBD1. The CDR3 is 16 residues long. J was trimmed by 8 bases and V by 0 bases; bases with no gene match: 4. Germline CDR1 is MNHEY and CDR2 is SVGAGI. The CDR3 loop is CASSYSIGTGDSPLHF. In DNA, the CDR3 is TGTGCCAGCAGTTACTCGATAGGGACAGGGGATTCACCCCTCCACTTT.